What follows describes a single T cell receptor (beta chain). Antigen: not known. The data originate from a study of T cells in localized non-small cell lung cancer. General study points: It was uninvolved adjacent lung that showed the highest T cell clonality, exceeding tumor. In adjacent lung appeared a median 57 of the top 100 tumor clones.

The method was immunoSEQ multiplex PCR; TCRdb's version includes in-frame clones alone and lacks a portion of them. The sample yields approximately 30,000 clones, about 91% seen once. V was clipped by 5 bases and J by 7 bases; unmatched bases: 6. In germline, CDR1 is LNHDA, CDR2 SQIVND (reference sequence). The CDR3 length is 15 residues. The genes are TRBV19 and TRBJ1-6, with 9 bases that match TRBD1. The TCR comes from a female donor of 60 years or more with stage II lung adenocarcinoma. Sequencing was performed on peripheral blood mononuclear cells, taken before any cancer treatment. CDR3: CASSPRTGVNSPLHF. CDR3 nucleotides: TGTGCCAGTAGTCCTCGGACAGGGGTCAATTCACCCCTCCACTTT.